This TCR beta chain was obtained from a study of T cell responses to AZD1222 COVID-19 vaccine. Repertoires were generated with immunoSEQ multiplex PCR, while TCRdb's copy carries only in-frame clones and drops some. The table lists about 150,000 clones, about 89% of them singletons, with approximately 9.1% in the top ten. V dropped 7 bases and J dropped 4; count of bases not matched to a gene: 8. This CDR3 spans 14 amino acids. Germline V lookup: CDR1 MNHEY, CDR2 SMNVEV (reference sequence). This clone was seen a single time. Material: peripheral blood, obtained 28 days after the second AZD1222 dose. The genes are TRBV27 and TRBJ1-1, with 8 bases lining up with TRBD1. This clonotype originated in an adult who received the AZD1222 COVID-19 vaccine. DNA of the CDR3: TGTGCCAGCAAACCGTCCAGGGGGCCCACTGAAGCTTTCTTT. This translates into CASKPSRGPTEAFF.